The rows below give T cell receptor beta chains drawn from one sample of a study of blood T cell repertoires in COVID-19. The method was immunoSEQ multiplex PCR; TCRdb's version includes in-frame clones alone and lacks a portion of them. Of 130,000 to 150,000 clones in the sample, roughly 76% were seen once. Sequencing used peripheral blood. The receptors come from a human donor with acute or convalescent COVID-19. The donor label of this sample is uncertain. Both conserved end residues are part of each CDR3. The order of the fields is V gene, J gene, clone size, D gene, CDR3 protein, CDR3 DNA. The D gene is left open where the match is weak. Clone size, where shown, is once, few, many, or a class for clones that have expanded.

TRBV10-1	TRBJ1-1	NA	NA	CASSSGLRTEAFF	TGCGCCAGCAGCTCAGGGCTGCGGACTGAAGCTTTCTTT
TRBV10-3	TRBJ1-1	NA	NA	CAISDGVMNTEAFF	TGTGCCATCAGTGACGGGGTCATGAACACTGAAGCTTTCTTT
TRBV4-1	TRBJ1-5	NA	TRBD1	CASSQGPADRGNQPQHF	TGCGCCAGCAGCCAAGGGCCCGCGGACAGGGGAAACCAGCCCCAGCATTTT
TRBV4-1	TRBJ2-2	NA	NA	CASSPSILARGTGELFF	TGCGCCAGCAGCCCGAGTATTCTGGCCAGGGGCACCGGGGAGCTGTTTTTT
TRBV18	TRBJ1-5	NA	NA	CASSPQGMAQHF	TGTGCCAGCTCACCGCAGGGGATGGCCCAGCATTTT
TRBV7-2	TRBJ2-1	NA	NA	CASSPREGAYNEQFF	TGTGCCAGCAGCCCCCGCGAAGGGGCCTACAATGAGCAGTTCTTC
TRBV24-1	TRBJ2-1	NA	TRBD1	CATSGGGQGGNEQFF	TGTGCCACCAGTGGGGGGGGACAGGGAGGCAATGAGCAGTTCTTC
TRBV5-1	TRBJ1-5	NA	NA	CASSFGPGGPYSNQPQHF	TGCGCCAGCAGCTTTGGTCCGGGTGGCCCATATAGCAATCAGCCCCAGCATTTT
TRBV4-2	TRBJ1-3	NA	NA	CASSPTGTSSGNTIYF	TGTGCCAGCAGCCCTACAGGGACATCGTCTGGAAACACCATATATTTT
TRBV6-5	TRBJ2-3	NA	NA	CASSPPGGLTDTQYF	TGTGCCAGCAGTCCCCCCGGGGGGCTCACAGATACGCAGTATTTT
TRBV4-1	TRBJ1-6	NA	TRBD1	CASSLGTDNSPLHF	TGCGCCAGCAGCCTCGGGACAGATAATTCACCCCTCCACTTT
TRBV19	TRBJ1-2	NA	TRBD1	CASSTTGTGGYGYTF	TGTGCCAGTAGTACGACCGGGACAGGGGGATATGGCTACACCTTC
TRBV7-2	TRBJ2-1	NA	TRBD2	CASSLGAGGPYEQFF	TGTGCCAGCAGCTTAGGAGCGGGGGGGCCTTATGAGCAGTTCTTC
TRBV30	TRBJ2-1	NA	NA	CAWAGPGGNEQFF	TGTGCCTGGGCAGGCCCTGGAGGGAATGAGCAGTTCTTC
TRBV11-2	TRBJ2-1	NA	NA	CASSLDRGDEQFF	TGTGCCAGCAGCTTAGATAGGGGCGATGAGCAGTTCTTC
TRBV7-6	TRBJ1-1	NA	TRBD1	CASRGQGIAEAFF	TGTGCCAGCCGGGGACAGGGTATCGCTGAAGCTTTCTTT
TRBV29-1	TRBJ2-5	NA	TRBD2	CSLGEGWGGKTQYF	TGCAGCTTGGGGGAGGGATGGGGCGGAAAGACCCAGTACTTC
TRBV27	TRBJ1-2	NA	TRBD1	CASRSAGGYGYTF	TGTGCCAGTCGCTCGGCAGGGGGCTATGGCTACACCTTC
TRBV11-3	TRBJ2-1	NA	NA	CASSFKGGPLNEQFF	TGTGCCAGCAGCTTTAAGGGGGGGCCCCTCAATGAGCAGTTCTTC
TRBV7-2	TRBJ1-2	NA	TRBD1	CASQKDRADYGYTF	TGTGCCAGCCAAAAAGACAGGGCCGACTATGGCTACACCTTC
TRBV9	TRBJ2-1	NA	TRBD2	CASSGGLAYNEQFF	TGTGCCAGCAGCGGGGGACTAGCCTACAATGAGCAGTTCTTC
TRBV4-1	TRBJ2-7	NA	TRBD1	CASSQDKGQGSEQYF	TGCGCCAGCAGCCAAGATAAGGGACAGGGATCCGAGCAGTACTTC
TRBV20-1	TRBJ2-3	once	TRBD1	CSASPRQGWTDTQYF	TGCAGTGCTAGTCCCCGACAGGGTTGGACAGATACGCAGTATTTT
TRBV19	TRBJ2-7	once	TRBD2	CASSLGGIYEQYF	TGTGCCAGTAGCCTCGGGGGGATCTACGAGCAGTACTTC
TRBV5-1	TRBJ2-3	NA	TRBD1	CASSPGQGRTDTQYF	TGCGCCAGCAGCCCTGGACAGGGGAGGACAGATACGCAGTATTTT
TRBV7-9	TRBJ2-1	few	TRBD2	CAGGPFLSGGNEQFF	TGTGCCGGGGGACCGTTTCTAAGCGGGGGAAATGAGCAGTTCTTC
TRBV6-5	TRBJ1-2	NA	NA	CASSYHRRASSYGYTF	TGTGCCAGCAGTTACCACCGCAGGGCCTCCTCCTATGGCTACACCTTC
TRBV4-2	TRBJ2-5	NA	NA	CASSQDLGGRDTKETQYF	TGTGCCAGCAGCCAAGATCTGGGGGGGCGAGATACCAAAGAGACCCAGTACTTC
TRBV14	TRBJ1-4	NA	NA	CASSQVGRGEEKLFF	TGTGCCAGCAGCCAAGTGGGGAGGGGAGAAGAAAAACTGTTTTTT
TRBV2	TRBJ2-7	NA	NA	CASRGLTGSSYEQYF	TGTGCCAGCAGGGGATTGACGGGAAGCTCCTACGAGCAGTACTTC
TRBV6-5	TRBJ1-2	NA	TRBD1	CASSHRGGSYGYTF	TGTGCCAGCAGTCACAGGGGAGGTAGCTATGGCTACACCTTC
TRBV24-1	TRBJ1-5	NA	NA	CATSDSRGGGNQPQHF	TGTGCCACCAGTGATTCGAGAGGGGGAGGCAATCAGCCCCAGCATTTT
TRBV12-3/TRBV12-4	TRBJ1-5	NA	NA	CASSRQVHQPQHF	TGTGCCAGCAGCCGACAGGTTCATCAGCCCCAGCATTTT
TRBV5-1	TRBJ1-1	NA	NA	CASSLAGGGVRTEAFF	TGCGCCAGCAGCTTGGCCGGAGGAGGGGTAAGAACTGAAGCTTTCTTT
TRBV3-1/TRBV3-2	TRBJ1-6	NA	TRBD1	CASSHVRDRANSPLHF	TGTGCCAGCAGCCACGTCCGGGACAGGGCGAATTCACCCCTCCACTTT
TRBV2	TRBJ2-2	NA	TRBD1	CASSGTGANTGELFF	TGTGCCAGCAGCGGGACAGGCGCGAACACCGGGGAGCTGTTTTTT
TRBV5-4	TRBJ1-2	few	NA	CASRQTGIYGYTF	TGTGCCAGCAGGCAAACAGGGATCTATGGCTACACCTTC
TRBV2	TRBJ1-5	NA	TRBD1	CASTGDRGQSQPQHF	TGTGCCAGCACCGGAGACAGGGGGCAGAGTCAGCCCCAGCATTTT
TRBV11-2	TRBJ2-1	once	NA	CASSLVDRAYNEQFF	TGTGCCAGCAGCTTGGTTGACAGAGCCTACAATGAGCAGTTCTTC
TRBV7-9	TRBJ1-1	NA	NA	CASSSLGAYTEAFF	TGTGCCAGCAGCTCCCTTGGGGCTTACACTGAAGCTTTCTTT
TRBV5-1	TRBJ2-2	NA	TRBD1	CASSAHETGPGELFF	TGCGCCAGCAGCGCCCACGAGACAGGGCCGGGGGAGCTGTTTTTT
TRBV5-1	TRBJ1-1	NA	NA	CASSLGDRGINTEAFF	TGCGCCAGCAGCTTAGGCGACCGCGGTATTAACACTGAAGCTTTCTTT
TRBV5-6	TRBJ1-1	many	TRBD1	CASSRDRSFEAFF	TGTGCCAGCAGCCGGGACAGGTCCTTTGAAGCTTTCTTT
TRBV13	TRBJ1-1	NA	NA	CASSLLEGETEAFF	TGTGCCAGCAGCTTATTGGAGGGCGAAACTGAAGCTTTCTTT
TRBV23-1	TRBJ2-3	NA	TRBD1	CASSPRDRVADTQYF	TGCGCCAGCAGTCCCCGGGACAGGGTGGCAGATACGCAGTATTTT
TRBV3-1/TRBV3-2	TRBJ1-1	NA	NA	CASSQGGTGLRGNTEAFF	TGTGCCAGCAGCCAAGGGGGCACAGGTCTAAGGGGGAACACTGAAGCTTTCTTT